The source of this T cell receptor beta chain is a study of identical twins' blood T cells. Study-level results: Top TCRbeta clonotypes were shared more with twin than unrelated donors.

This clonotype occurred a few times. Its antigen is undetermined. TCRdb processed the 5' RACE reads anew with MiXCR; each CDR3 protein has one entry. The sample includes 300,000 to 450,000 distinct CDR3 sequences, around 30% of them seen just once. The germline V gene has CDR1 SNHLY and CDR2 FYNNEI. Trimming took off 4 bases at V and 1 base at J, with 15 bases between the two ends. The length of the CDR3 is 16 residues. Six healthy women, forming three identical twin pairs, donated samples. Reared together, all three twin pairs probably met the same infectious agents and vaccines. Material: PBMCs. The chain is built from TRBV2 and TRBJ2-3; the D gene is possibly TRBD2 (7 bases). The TCR sequence derives from a woman aged 18-49 years in good health. CDR3: CASSGGGHTGTDTQYF. The CDR3 coding sequence is TGTGCCAGCAGTGGGGGGGGACATACTGGCACAGATACGCAGTATTTT.